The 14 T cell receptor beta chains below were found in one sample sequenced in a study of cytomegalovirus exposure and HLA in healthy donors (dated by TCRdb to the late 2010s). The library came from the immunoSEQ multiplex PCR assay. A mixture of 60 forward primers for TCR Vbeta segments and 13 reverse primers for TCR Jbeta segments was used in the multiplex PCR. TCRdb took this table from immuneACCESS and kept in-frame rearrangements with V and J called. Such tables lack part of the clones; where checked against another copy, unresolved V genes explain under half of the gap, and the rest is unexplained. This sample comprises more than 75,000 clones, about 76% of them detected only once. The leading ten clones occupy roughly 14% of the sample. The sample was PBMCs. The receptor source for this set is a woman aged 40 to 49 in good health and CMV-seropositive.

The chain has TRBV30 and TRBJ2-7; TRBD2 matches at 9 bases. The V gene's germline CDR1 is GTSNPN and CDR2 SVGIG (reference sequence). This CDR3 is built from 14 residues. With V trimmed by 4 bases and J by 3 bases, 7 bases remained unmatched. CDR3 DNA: TGTGCCTGGACGTTCAGCGGGGGGTACTACGAGCAGTACTTC. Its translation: CAWTFSGGYYEQYF. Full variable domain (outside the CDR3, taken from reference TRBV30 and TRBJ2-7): SQTIHQWPATLVQPVGSPLSLECTVEGTSNPNLYWYRQAAGRGLQLLFYSVGIGQISSEVPQNLSASRPQDRQFILSSKKLLLSDSGFYLCAWTFSGGYYEQYFGPGTRLTVT.

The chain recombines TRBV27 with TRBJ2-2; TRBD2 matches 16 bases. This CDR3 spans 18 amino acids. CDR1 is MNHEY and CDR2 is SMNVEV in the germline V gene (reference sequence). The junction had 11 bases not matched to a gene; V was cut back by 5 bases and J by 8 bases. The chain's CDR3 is CASSLGLAGGPGSGELFF. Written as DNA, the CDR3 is TGTGCCAGCAGTCTGGGACTAGCGGGAGGGCCGGGGTCGGGGGAGCTGTTTTTT.

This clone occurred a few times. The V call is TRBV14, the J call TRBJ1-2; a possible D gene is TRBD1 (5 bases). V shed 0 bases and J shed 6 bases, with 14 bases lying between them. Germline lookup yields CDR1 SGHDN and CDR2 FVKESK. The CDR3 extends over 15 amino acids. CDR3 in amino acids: CASSQDRRGGNGYTF. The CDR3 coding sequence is TGTGCCAGCAGCCAAGATCGGAGGGGAGGGAATGGCTACACCTTC. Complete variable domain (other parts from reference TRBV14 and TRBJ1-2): EAGVTQFPSHSVIEKGQTVTLRCDPISGHDNLYWYRRVMGKEIKFLLHFVKESKQDESGMPNNRFLAERTGGTYSTLKVQPAELEDSGVYFCASSQDRRGGNGYTFGSGTRLTVV.

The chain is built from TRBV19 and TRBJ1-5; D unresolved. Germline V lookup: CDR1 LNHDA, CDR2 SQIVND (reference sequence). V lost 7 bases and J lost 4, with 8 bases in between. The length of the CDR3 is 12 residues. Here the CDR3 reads CASNEVNQPQHF. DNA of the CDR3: TGTGCCAGTAACGAGGTGAATCAGCCCCAGCATTTT.

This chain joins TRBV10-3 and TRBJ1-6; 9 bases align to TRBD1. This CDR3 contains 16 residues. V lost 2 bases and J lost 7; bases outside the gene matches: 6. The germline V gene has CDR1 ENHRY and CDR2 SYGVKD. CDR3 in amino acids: CAISEAFGQGNSPLHF. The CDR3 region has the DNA TGTGCCATCAGTGAGGCATTTGGACAGGGGAATTCACCCCTCCACTTT.

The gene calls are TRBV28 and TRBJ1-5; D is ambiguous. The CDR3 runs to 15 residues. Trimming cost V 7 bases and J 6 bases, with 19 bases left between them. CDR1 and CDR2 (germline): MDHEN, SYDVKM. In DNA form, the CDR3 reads TGTGCCAGCACCTTGGAGGGCCGCAATCGTCAGCCCCAGCATTTT. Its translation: CASTLEGRNRQPQHF.

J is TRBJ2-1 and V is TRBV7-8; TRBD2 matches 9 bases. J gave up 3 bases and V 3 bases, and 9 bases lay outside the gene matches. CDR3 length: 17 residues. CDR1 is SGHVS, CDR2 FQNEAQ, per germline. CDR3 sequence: CASSLALGLAIYNEQFF. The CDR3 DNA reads TGTGCCAGCAGCTTGGCGCTCGGACTAGCGATCTACAATGAGCAGTTCTTC.

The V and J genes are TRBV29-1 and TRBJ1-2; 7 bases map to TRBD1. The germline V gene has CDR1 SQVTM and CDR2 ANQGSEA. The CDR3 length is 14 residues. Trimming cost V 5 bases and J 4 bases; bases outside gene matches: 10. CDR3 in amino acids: CSVRRDSEAYGYTF. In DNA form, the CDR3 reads TGCAGCGTTCGCCGGGACAGTGAGGCCTATGGCTACACCTTC.

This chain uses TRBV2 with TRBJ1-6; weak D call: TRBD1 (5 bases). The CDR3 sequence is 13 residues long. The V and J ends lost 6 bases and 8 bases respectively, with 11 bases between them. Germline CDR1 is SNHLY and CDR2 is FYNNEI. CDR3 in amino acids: CASRDTGDSPLHF. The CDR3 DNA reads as TGTGCCAGCAGGGACACGGGGGATTCACCCCTCCACTTT.

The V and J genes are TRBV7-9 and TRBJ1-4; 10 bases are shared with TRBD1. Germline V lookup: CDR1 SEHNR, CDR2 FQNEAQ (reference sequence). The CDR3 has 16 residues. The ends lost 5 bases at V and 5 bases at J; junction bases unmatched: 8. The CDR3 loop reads CASSRGGTGANEKLFF. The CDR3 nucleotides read TGTGCCAGCAGCCGGGGGGGGACAGGGGCCAATGAAAAACTGTTTTTT.

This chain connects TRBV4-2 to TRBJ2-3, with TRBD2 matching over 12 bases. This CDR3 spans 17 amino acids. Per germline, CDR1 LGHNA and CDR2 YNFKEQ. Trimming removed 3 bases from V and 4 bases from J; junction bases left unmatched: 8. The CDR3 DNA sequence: TGTGCCAGCAGCCACACCCTGACTAGCGGGAGCGCAGATACGCAGTATTTT. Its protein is CASSHTLTSGSADTQYF.

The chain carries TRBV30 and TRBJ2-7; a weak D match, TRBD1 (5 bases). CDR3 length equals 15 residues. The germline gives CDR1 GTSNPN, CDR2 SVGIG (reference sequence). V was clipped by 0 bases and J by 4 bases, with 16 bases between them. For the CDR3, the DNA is TGTGCCTGGAGTGTACTTGGCCAGGGTCCGTACGAGCAGTACTTC. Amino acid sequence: CAWSVLGQGPYEQYF.

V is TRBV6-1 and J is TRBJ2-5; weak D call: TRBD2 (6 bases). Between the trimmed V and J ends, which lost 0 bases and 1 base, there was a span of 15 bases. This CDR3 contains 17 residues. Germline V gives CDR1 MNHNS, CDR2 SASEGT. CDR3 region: CASSEAPAGGAQETQYF. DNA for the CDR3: TGTGCCAGCAGTGAAGCGCCGGCAGGAGGGGCCCAAGAGACCCAGTACTTC.

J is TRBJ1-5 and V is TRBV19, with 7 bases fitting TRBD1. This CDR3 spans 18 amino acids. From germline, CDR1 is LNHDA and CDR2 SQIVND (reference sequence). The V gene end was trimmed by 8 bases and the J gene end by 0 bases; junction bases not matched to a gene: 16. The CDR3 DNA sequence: TGTGCCAGTCAGGGACAGACAAAAGTTTCTGGTAGCAATCAGCCCCAGCATTTT. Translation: CASQGQTKVSGSNQPQHF. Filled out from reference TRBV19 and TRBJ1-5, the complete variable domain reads DGGITQSPKYLFRKEGQNVTLSCEQNLNHDAMYWYRQDPGQGLRLIYYSQIVNDFQKGDIAEGYSVSREKKESFPLTVTSAQKNPTAFYLCASQGQTKVSGSNQPQHFGDGTRLSIL.